Each of the 23 T cell receptor beta chains below was sequenced from the same sample in a study of blood T cell repertoires in COVID-19. Sequenced by immunoSEQ multiplex PCR; TCRdb stores in-frame clones only, minus some. The sample yields around 200,000 clones, roughly four fifths seen once. Material: peripheral blood. These receptors were taken from a man younger than 40 with active or convalescent COVID-19.

The V gene is TRBV5-5, the J gene TRBJ2-5; tentatively, D is TRBD2 (6 bases). The CDR3 is made up of 14 amino acids. Germline lookup yields CDR1 SGHKS and CDR2 YYEKEE (reference sequence). V lost 3 bases to trimming and J lost 5 bases, with 14 bases between them. The CDR3: CASSSRAAGETQYF. CDR3 coding DNA: TGTGCCAGCAGCTCCCGGGCCGCGGGGGAGACCCAGTACTTC.

The V call is TRBV9, the J call TRBJ2-1; no definite D call. The ends were cut back, 2 bases at V and 6 bases at J, with 9 bases in the middle. CDR3 length: 13 amino acids. The germline CDR1 and CDR2 sequences are SGDLS and YYNGEE. The CDR3 sequence is CASSVGQSNEQFF. For the CDR3, the DNA is TGTGCCAGCAGCGTTGGGCAGAGCAATGAGCAGTTCTTC.

The chain has TRBV20-1 and TRBJ1-4; unclear D gene. V dropped 1 base and J dropped 7 bases, with 4 bases sitting between them. Germline lookup yields CDR1 DFQATT and CDR2 SNEGSKA (reference sequence). CDR3 size: 11 residues. The CDR3 DNA is TGCAGTGCTAGAGTGGCTGAAAAACTGTTTTTT. Encoded protein: CSARVAEKLFF.

In the case of this clone: Other DNA sequences within the sample encode an identical CDR3. The V gene is TRBV19, the J gene TRBJ2-5; possibly TRBD2 for D (7 bases). CDR3 size: 13 residues. Germline CDR1 is LNHDA and CDR2 is SQIVND (reference sequence). Trimming cost V 6 bases and J 3 bases, with 11 bases left between them. The CDR3 nucleotides are TGTGCCAGTAGCGGGGGGCTTAAAGAGACCCAGTACTTC. Translating gives CASSGGLKETQYF.

The gene calls are TRBV30 and TRBJ1-5, with TRBD1 matching 7 bases. V gave up 0 bases and J gave up 5 bases; unmatched junction bases: 7. This CDR3 has 15 amino acids. The germline V gene has CDR1 GTSNPN and CDR2 SVGIG (reference sequence). In nucleotides, the CDR3 is TGTGCCTGGAGTGTAAGGGGGCCGGGGTATCAGCCCCAGCATTTT. Protein product: CAWSVRGPGYQPQHF.

The V and J genes are TRBV4-1 and TRBJ1-6; D might be TRBD1 (6 bases). From germline, CDR1 is MGHRA and CDR2 YSYEKL. Trimming took off 1 base at V and 6 bases at J, with 10 bases between the two ends. The CDR3 spans 15 residues. CDR3 region: CASSQGDRLNSPLHF. The CDR3 DNA sequence: TGCGCCAGCAGCCAAGGTGACAGGCTTAATTCACCCCTCCACTTT.

This sequence joins TRBV30 and TRBJ1-1; 9 nucleotides match TRBD1. The junction had 12 bases not matched to a gene; V was cut back by 1 base and J by 0 bases. The CDR3 sequence is 18 residues long. The germline CDR1 and CDR2 sequences are GTSNPN and SVGIG (reference sequence). This chain's CDR3 is CAWSAAINRGPVNTEAFF. CDR3 nucleotide sequence: TGTGCCTGGAGTGCCGCCATTAACAGGGGGCCGGTGAACACTGAAGCTTTCTTT.

The chain is built from TRBV19 and TRBJ1-1; 9 bases align to TRBD1. Germline V CDR1 and CDR2: LNHDA, SQIVND (reference sequence). This CDR3 has 15 amino acids. After removal of 3 bases from V and 4 bases from J, the junction contained 6 bases not matched to a gene. The DNA of the CDR3 is TGTGCCAGTAGTATTTGGGACAGGGCTTTCACTGAAGCTTTCTTT. It is translated as CASSIWDRAFTEAFF.

V gene TRBV19 combines with J gene TRBJ1-4; maybe TRBD1 (5 bases). The CDR3 is 14 residues long. Germline lookup yields CDR1 LNHDA and CDR2 SQIVND (reference sequence). The ends were cut back, 10 bases at V and 7 bases at J, with 19 bases in the middle. The chain's CDR3 is CATADPGLGEKLFF. The CDR3 region has the DNA TGTGCCACCGCGGATCCAGGGTTAGGTGAAAAACTGTTTTTT.

The V call is TRBV10-1, the J call TRBJ2-1, with 7 bases identical to TRBD2. The germline V gene has CDR1 WNHNN and CDR2 SYGVQD (reference sequence). Trimming cost V 4 bases and J 0 bases; bases outside gene matches: 12. The CDR3 is made up of 18 amino acids. The CDR3 DNA follows: TGCGCCAGCAGTGGTCAACGGCTAGCGGATGACTCCTACAATGAGCAGTTCTTC. Translating it yields CASSGQRLADDSYNEQFF.

The chain combines TRBV10-3 with TRBJ1-2, with D possibly matching TRBD1 (5 bases). CDR1 and CDR2 from the germline V gene are ENHRY and SYGVKD. V was trimmed by 2 bases and J by 1 base, leaving 8 bases between them. The CDR3 consists of 14 residues. The CDR3 region has the DNA TGTGCCATCAGTGAGCGACAGCTTAACTATGGCTACACCTTC. This gives the protein CAISERQLNYGYTF.

J is TRBJ2-3 and V is TRBV24-1; D remains ambiguous. The length of the CDR3 is 16 residues. Germline values: CDR1 KGHDR, CDR2 SFDVKD. Trimming took off 0 bases at V and 1 base at J, with 10 bases between the two ends. The CDR3 DNA sequence: TGTGCCACCAGTGATTTGGATGGTCGAGGCACAGATACGCAGTATTTT. It translates to CATSDLDGRGTDTQYF.

The chain has TRBV5-4 and TRBJ2-3; TRBD1 matches 11 bases. This CDR3 comprises 16 residues. Germline assignment: CDR1 SGHNT and CDR2 YYREEE (reference sequence). The trim removed 0 bases at V and 6 bases at J, leaving 6 bases unmatched. The CDR3, as DNA: TGTGCCAGCAGCTTGGGAGGACAGGGGGCGCATGATACGCAGTATTTT. Its protein is CASSLGGQGAHDTQYF. Combining the CDR3 with reference TRBV5-4 and TRBJ2-3 gives the whole variable domain ETGVTQSPTHLIKTRGQQVTLRCSSQSGHNTVSWYQQALGQGPQFIFQYYREEENGRGNFPPRFSGLQFPNYSSELNVNALELDDSALYLCASSLGGQGAHDTQYFGPGTRLTVL.

The chain is built from TRBV6-1 and TRBJ2-5; D is uncertain. Trimming left V 1 base short and J 5 bases short, with 11 bases between. Germline assignment: CDR1 MNHNS and CDR2 SASEGT. This CDR3 comprises 14 residues. DNA for the CDR3: TGTGCCAGCAGTGAAGTGGTAGCATGGGAGACCCAGTACTTC. Amino acid sequence: CASSEVVAWETQYF.

This sequence joins TRBV5-1 and TRBJ1-5; possible D gene TRBD1, 6 bases. Trimming cost V 4 bases and J 9 bases, with 14 bases left between them. This CDR3 is built from 13 residues. The germline V gene has CDR1 SGHRS and CDR2 YFSETQ. CDR3 DNA: TGCGCCAGCAGCATTCAGGGGCCTTGGCCCCAGCATTTT. It codes for CASSIQGPWPQHF. Filled out from reference TRBV5-1 and TRBJ1-5, the complete variable domain reads KAGVTQTPRYLIKTRGQQVTLSCSPISGHRSVSWYQQTPGQGLQFLFEYFSETQRNKGNFPGRFSGRQFSNSRSEMNVSTLELGDSALYLCASSIQGPWPQHFGDGTRLSIL.

This chain connects TRBV4-1 to TRBJ1-2, with unresolved D. Germline CDR1 is MGHRA and CDR2 is YSYEKL. The CDR3 totals 12 residues. V gave up 0 bases and J gave up 5 bases, with 4 bases separating them. CDR3 region: CASSQETYGYTF. The CDR3 coding sequence is TGCGCCAGCAGCCAAGAGACTTATGGCTACACCTTC.

This chain uses TRBV6-2 or TRBV6-3 with TRBJ1-2, with unresolved D. With 4 bases removed from V and 8 bases from J, the gap between germline ends came to 23 bases. Germline assignment: CDR1 MNHEY and CDR2 SVGEGT. The length of the CDR3 is 16 residues. The CDR3 is CASSSITPSPLEGYTF. The CDR3 coding sequence is TGTGCCAGCAGTTCCATCACCCCGTCTCCCCTGGAGGGCTACACCTTC.

This chain links TRBV27 with TRBJ2-7, with 10 bases matching TRBD1. After removal of 2 bases from V and 6 bases from J, the junction contained 7 bases not matched to a gene. The CDR3 totals 15 residues. The V gene's germline CDR1 is MNHEY and CDR2 SMNVEV (reference sequence). In nucleotides, the CDR3 is TGTGCCAGCAGTTTAGGGACAGGGGAGGGCAGCGAGCAGTACGTC. Protein sequence: CASSLGTGEGSEQYV.

Details on this clone: This specimen includes other DNA sequences encoding the same CDR3. This chain connects TRBV6-5 to TRBJ1-1; no firm D call. Germline loops: CDR1 MNHEY, CDR2 SVGAGI. V shed 0 bases and J shed 0 bases, with 8 bases lying between them. The CDR3 consists of 15 residues. CDR3 coding DNA: TGTGCCAGCAGTTACTCGCCAGACTTGAACACTGAAGCTTTCTTT. Amino acid sequence: CASSYSPDLNTEAFF.

The rearrangement links TRBV11-3 to TRBJ2-7; tentatively, D is TRBD2 (7 bases). This CDR3 region has 16 residues. CDR1 is SGHNT, CDR2 YENEEA, per germline. With 7 bases removed from V and 2 bases from J, the gap between germline ends came to 21 bases. CDR3 in amino acids: CASTWGGAGQTYEQYF. The CDR3 DNA sequence: TGTGCCAGCACATGGGGGGGCGCGGGACAAACCTACGAGCAGTACTTC. The full variable domain, its missing parts supplied by reference TRBV11-3 and TRBJ2-7, is EAGVVQSPRYKIIEKKQPVAFWCNPISGHNTLYWYLQNLGQGPELLIRYENEEAVDDSQLPKDRFSAERLKGVDSTLKIQPAELGDSAVYLCASTWGGAGQTYEQYFGPGTRLTVT.

The chain links TRBV7-9 to TRBJ1-2; D call uncertain. Per germline, CDR1 SEHNR and CDR2 FQNEAQ (reference sequence). V was cut by 1 base and J by 8 bases, with 17 bases left in between. CDR3 length equals 15 residues. CDR3 coding DNA: TGTGCCAGCAGCTTAGGAGGGATCGTAGTAGGGGGCTACACCTTC. Translated, it gives CASSLGGIVVGGYTF. Using reference TRBV7-9 and TRBJ1-2 for the parts outside the CDR3, the full variable domain is DTGVSQNPRHKITKRGQNVTFRCDPISEHNRLYWYRQTLGQGPEFLTYFQNEAQLEKSRLLSDRFSAERPKGSFSTLEIQRTEQGDSAMYLCASSLGGIVVGGYTFGSGTRLTVV.

This chain links TRBV6-4 with TRBJ2-1, with 7 bases aligning to TRBD1. The CDR3 contains 16 residues. CDR1 MRHNA and CDR2 SNTAGT come from the germline V gene. Trimming at V came to 6 bases and at J to 4 bases, leaving 12 bases not matched to a gene. The CDR3 reads CASSKDRLAIYNEQFF. For the CDR3, the DNA is TGTGCCAGCAGCAAGGACAGGTTAGCCATATACAATGAGCAGTTCTTC.

V and J are TRBV9 and TRBJ2-3; TRBD1 agrees at 12 bases. V lost 4 bases and J lost 4; bases outside the gene matches: 7. Germline values: CDR1 SGDLS, CDR2 YYNGEE. The length of the CDR3 is 16 residues. CDR3 protein: CASSRGGTGGSDTQYF. In nucleotides, the CDR3 is TGTGCCAGCAGCCGTGGGGGGACAGGGGGCTCAGATACGCAGTATTTT.